A selection of T cell receptor beta chains follows, all from one sample in a study of Tregs in tolerant kidney transplant recipients. Produced via immunoSEQ multiplex PCR; TCRdb's table is partial and in-frame only. The table lists 85,000 to 95,000 clones, about 92% of them singletons, with over 3.5% in the top ten. The sample comprised CD8+ T cells from blood. The source is a human donor in good health. Both conserved end residues are part of each CDR3. A D gene is named only where the DNA matches it firmly. A row's size may be missing; if present it is once, few, many or a size class.

j_call d_call v_call clone_size cdr3_nt cdr3_aa
TRBJ1-6 TRBD1 TRBV27 - TGTGCCAGCAGTTTATCGCAGGGGGCGAATTCACCCCTCCACTTT CASSLSQGANSPLHF
TRBJ2-7 - TRBV10-3 once TGTGCCATCAGTGAGTCGGCCTACGGTACCTACGAGCAGTACTTC CAISESAYGTYEQYF
TRBJ2-6 - TRBV19 - TGTGCCGTCGGGCCCGCTTGGGTCCTGACTTTC CAVGPAWVLTF
TRBJ1-2 TRBD1 TRBV6-5 - TGTGCCAGCAGCGGACAGGGGTTCCATGGCTACACCTTC CASSGQGFHGYTF
TRBJ2-3 - TRBV6-6 - TGTGCCAGCAGTACTTGGGGACTTAGCACAGATACGCAGTATTTT CASSTWGLSTDTQYF
TRBJ1-2 TRBD1 TRBV27 once TGTGCCAGCAGTTTCCGGGACAGCTATGGCTACACCTTC CASSFRDSYGYTF
TRBJ2-7 - TRBV10-2 - TGCGCCAGCAGTGAGGGGGGACGCGCCTCCTACGAGCAGTACTTC CASSEGGRASYEQYF
TRBJ1-2 TRBD1 TRBV27 - TGTGCCAGCAGCTCTACAGGGGACTATGGCTACACCTTC CASSSTGDYGYTF
TRBJ2-5 - TRBV7-9 - TGTGCCAGCAGCAGAGGGGCCAGTCCGGAGACCCAGTACTTC CASSRGASPETQYF
TRBJ1-3 TRBD1 TRBV4-1 once TGCGCCAGCAGCCCGATATACAGGGGAGATGGAAACACCATATATTTT CASSPIYRGDGNTIYF
TRBJ2-4 TRBD2 TRBV13 - TGTGCCAGCAGCTTAGGGGTAGCGGGGGGTTGGAACATTCAGTACTTC CASSLGVAGGWNIQYF
TRBJ2-3 TRBD2 TRBV13 - TGTGCCAGCAGCTCTAATACCGGGACTAGCGAGGCAGATACGCAGTATTTT CASSSNTGTSEADTQYF
TRBJ1-1 - TRBV5-1 - TGCGCCAGCAGCCTAAAGACAGAGAACACTGAAGCTTTCTTT CASSLKTENTEAFF
TRBJ2-1 - TRBV5-5 - TGTGCCAGCAGCTTGAACACAGTTGTCTCCTACAATGAGCAGTTCTTC CASSLNTVVSYNEQFF
TRBJ1-2 - TRBV6-4 - TGTGCCAGCAGTTTAGGGGACGGAGCTTATGGCTACACCTTC CASSLGDGAYGYTF
TRBJ2-7 - TRBV7-9 - TGTGCCAGCACCCTCCCCCAGGGGAGGGTTTTTGAGGAGCAGTACTTC CASTLPQGRVFEEQYF
TRBJ2-7 TRBD2 TRBV5-6 - TGTGCCAGCAGCTTGCCCCTCGAGGCCGGGACTAGCGAGTACGAGCAGTACTTC CASSLPLEAGTSEYEQYF
TRBJ2-2 - TRBV30 - TGTGCCTGGACGCCAGGGGAGGGCGGGGAGCTGTTTTTT CAWTPGEGGELFF
TRBJ1-2 TRBD1 TRBV6-1 - TGTGCCAGCGAGACAGGGCAATATGGCTACACCTTC CASETGQYGYTF
TRBJ2-1 - TRBV6-4 few TGTGCCAGCAGTGACTCGGTAGCCAGCTCGGATGAGCAGTTCTTC CASSDSVASSDEQFF
TRBJ1-6 - TRBV14 - TGTGCCAGCTTGGACGCCCAAACCAATTCACCCCTCCACTTT CASLDAQTNSPLHF
TRBJ2-5 - TRBV5-1 - TGCGCCAGCTCCGGCGTTAGTAGAATTTGGGAGACCCAGTACTTC CASSGVSRIWETQYF
TRBJ1-1 - TRBV9 - TGTGCCAGCAGCGTAGGTGGCAGGACTGAAGCTTTCTTT CASSVGGRTEAFF
TRBJ1-2 TRBD1 TRBV6-5 - TGTGCCAGCAGTTACGGGCAGGGGGTAGTTTATGGCTACACCTTC CASSYGQGVVYGYTF
TRBJ1-3 - TRBV19 - TGTGCCAGTAGTCACCCGGGGGCGACTGGAAACACCATATATTTT CASSHPGATGNTIYF
TRBJ1-3 - TRBV5-5 - TGTGCCAGCAGCTTGAGGGGAGCTGGAAACACCATATATTTT CASSLRGAGNTIYF
TRBJ1-6 - TRBV5-6 - TGTGCCAGCAGCTTGTTAGCTGTCTATAATTCACCCCTCCACTTT CASSLLAVYNSPLHF
TRBJ2-3 TRBD2 TRBV4-1 - TGCGCCAGCAGCCAAGATAAGCGGACTAGCCCGAGCCTGTATTTT CASSQDKRTSPSLYF
TRBJ2-1 - TRBV9 - TGTGCCAGCAGCGTTTCCAGCGGGTTATATGAGCAGTTCTTC CASSVSSGLYEQFF
TRBJ2-1 TRBD2 TRBV9 - TGTGCCAGCAGCGTAGCTTCGACTAGCGGGAGGACGGGACATGAGCAGTTCTTC CASSVASTSGRTGHEQFF